This paragraph covers one T cell receptor (beta chain) sequence. Its target is unknown. The record originates from a study of response to subunit inactivated influenza vaccine. TCRdb re-derived calls from the RT-PCR reads in MiXCR, one entry per CDR3 protein. The sample has a few hundred thousand distinct CDR3 sequences; less than 15% are singletons. Overall study findings and caveats: Authors proposed each seasonal influenza vaccination draws in few new T cells.

Germline V gene sequence: CDR1 MDHEN, CDR2 SYDVKM. The CDR3 is 15 residues long. The V gene lost 6 bases and the J gene lost 6 bases, with 21 bases spanning the gap. The chain has TRBV28 and TRBJ2-7; D could derive from TRBD1 or TRBD2 (5 bases each). The material was PBMCs from blood, obtained 12 days after vaccination. This TCR came from a man aged 45 to 65 who received an inactivated influenza vaccine. Written as DNA, the CDR3 is TGTGCCAGCAGCCTTGGGACGGAACCTTGGGGCGAGCAGTACTTC. The encoded protein is CASSLGTEPWGEQYF.